This T cell receptor (beta chain) stems from a study of shared clonotypes between healthy human individuals. Profiling relied on immunoSEQ multiplex PCR, and the TCRdb table lists in-frame clones only, not all of them. The sample carries 2 million to 2.5 million clones, about nine tenths recorded once. The CDR3 spans 15 residues. Germline V gene lookup returns CDR1 WNHNN and CDR2 SYGVQD (reference sequence). Germline trimming cut 4 bases from V and 3 bases from J; bases unmatched to any gene: 5. Concerning this clone itself: No antigen is known for it.

The study, taken as a whole, reports: In the sorted subsets, rarefaction showed sequencing was incomplete despite large depth. Among the subsets, naive ones generally showed larger estimated richness than memory ones.

Each of the donors was a healthy adult who was HIV-negative and had not had a recent acute infection or vaccination. The receptor's source is a man aged 18 to 29 in good health. Some clones in this sample may be carry-over from other donors' samples. Sequencing was carried out using naive CD4+ T cells from PBMCs. Regarding subset: CD45RA+ positively selected. The rearrangement joins TRBV10-1 to TRBJ2-2; 7 positions match TRBD1. The DNA for the CDR3 is TGCGCCAGCAGTGCTCGGGACAGAGACACCGGGGAGCTGTTTTTT. Encoded protein: CASSARDRDTGELFF.